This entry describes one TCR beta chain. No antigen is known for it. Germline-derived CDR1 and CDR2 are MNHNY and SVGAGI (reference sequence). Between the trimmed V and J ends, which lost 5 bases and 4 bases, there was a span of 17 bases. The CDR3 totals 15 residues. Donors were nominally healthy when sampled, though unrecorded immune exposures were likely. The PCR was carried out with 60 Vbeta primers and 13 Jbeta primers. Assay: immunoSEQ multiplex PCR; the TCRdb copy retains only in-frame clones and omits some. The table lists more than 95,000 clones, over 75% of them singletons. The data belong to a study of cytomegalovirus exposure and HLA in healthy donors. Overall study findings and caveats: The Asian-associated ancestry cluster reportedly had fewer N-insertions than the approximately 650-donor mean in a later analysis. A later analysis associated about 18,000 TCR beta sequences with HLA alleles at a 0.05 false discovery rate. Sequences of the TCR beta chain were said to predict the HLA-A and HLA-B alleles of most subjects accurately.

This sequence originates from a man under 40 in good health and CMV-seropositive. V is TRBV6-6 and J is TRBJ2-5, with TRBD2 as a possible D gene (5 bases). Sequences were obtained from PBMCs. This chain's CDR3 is CASSPRRTSPETQYF. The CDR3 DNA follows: TGTGCCAGCAGTCCCCGAAGGACTTCCCCAGAGACCCAGTACTTC.